There are many counts of the clone carrying this TCR beta chain. Antigen: not known. The sample, around 9.9 milliliters of peripheral blood, was drawn from each donor. The data originate from a study of blood T cells in healthy people across ages. Overall study findings and caveats: Without sorted subsets, naive and antigen-experienced compartments could not be conclusively compared. Fewer expanded clones and more diversity marked long-lived versus aged donors.

A J-beta primer mix and a sample-barcoded 5' primer were used in a second PCR of about 7 to 12 cycles. Each cDNA molecule carried a tag from a template-switch adaptor that contained 12 random nucleotides. In TCRdb, the 5' RACE reads were re-called with MiXCR into one record per CDR3 protein. The table records around 670,000 distinct CDR3 sequences, roughly 31% of them present only once. The sequencing input was blood. This receptor was taken from a woman of 80 years or more in good health.

Written as DNA, the CDR3 is TGTGCCAGCAGGACATGGACTAACAAGGGAGGCTACGAGCAGTACTTC. Translated: CASRTWTNKGGYEQYF. The rearrangement links TRBV3-1 to TRBJ2-7, with a tentative D call TRBD2 (6 bases). The CDR3 runs to 16 residues. Trimming shortened V by 6 bases and J by 3 bases, and 21 bases separated the two germline ends. Germline loops: CDR1 LGHDT, CDR2 YNNKEL (reference sequence).